Following are 9 T cell receptor beta chains from one sample sequenced in a study of T cells in Graves' hyperthyroidism and ophthalmopathy. TCR beta CDR3 sequences were amplified from RNA transcripts. The HTBI primer set served for first-round RT-PCR of the TCR CDR3. MiXCR, run by TCRdb on the multiplex PCR reads, gives a single entry per CDR3 protein. Of about 700,000 distinct CDR3 sequences detected, about 45% appear once; the ten largest clones hold about 7.7%. Sequencing was performed on peripheral blood or thyroid tissue (not recorded which). The source of these receptors is an adult man with Graves' disease, either hyperthyroidism or ophthalmopathy (not recorded which).

This clonotype turned up a few times. The rearrangement links TRBV12-3 or TRBV12-4 to TRBJ1-2, with 8 bases identical to TRBD1. J lost 1 base, V lost 5 bases, and 6 bases had no gene match. The CDR3 length is 15 residues. This CDR3 is CASSQTGANNYGYTF. CDR3 sequence (DNA): TGTGCCAGCAGTCAGACAGGGGCGAATAACTATGGCTACACCTTC.

A remark on this clonotype: This could be a read error, since a much larger clone is one nucleotide away. V and J are TRBV28 and TRBJ1-1; D unclear. V lost 5 bases and J 1 base, leaving 8 bases between the germline ends. Per germline, CDR1 MDHEN and CDR2 SYDVKM. This CDR3 is built from 13 residues. The CDR3 DNA sequence: TGTGCCAGCAGTGGAATCACGAACACTGAAGCTTTCTTT. Its protein is CASSGITNTEAFF. Supplemented by reference TRBV28 and TRBJ1-1, the full variable domain reads DVKVTQSSRYLVKRTGEKVFLECVQDMDHENMFWYRQDPGLGLRLIYFSYDVKMKEKGDIPEGYSVSREKKERFSLILESASTNQTSMYLCASSGITNTEAFFGQGTRLTVV.

This clonotype was seen more than once but under ten times. J is TRBJ1-5 and V is TRBV7-4; the D gene is possibly TRBD1 (5 bases). From germline, CDR1 is SGHVT and CDR2 SQSDAQ. CDR3 size: 15 residues. V was clipped by 6 bases and J by 4 bases, with 16 bases between them. CDR3 in amino acids: CASSVHGTYNQPQHF. In nucleotides, the CDR3 is TGTGCCAGCAGTGTCCACGGGACCTATAATCAGCCCCAGCATTTT.

The rearrangement joins TRBV2 to TRBJ1-5; tentatively, D is TRBD1 (5 bases). CDR1 and CDR2 (germline): SNHLY, FYNNEI. Trimming stripped 7 bases from V and 5 bases from J, with 12 bases between. The CDR3 length is 13 residues. The DNA for the CDR3 is TGTGCCAGCAAAGATGGGGGGGATCAGCCCCAGCATTTT. As protein: CASKDGGDQPQHF.

On this clonotype: This clone may be a read error of a much larger clone one base away. The conserved phenylalanine or tryptophan is not found at the CDR3 terminus, so this likely reflects a read error. V usage is TRBV2 and J usage is TRBJ1-4; no clear D. Germline loops: CDR1 SNHLY, CDR2 FYNNEI. V was shortened by 6 bases and J by 8 bases, with 10 bases between the two germline ends. The CDR3 is 12 residues long. The CDR3 coding sequence is TGTGCCAGCAGATCTGAGGAGGAAAAACTGTTTTCT. Translated: CASRSEEEKLFS.

In its sample, this clonotype was seen a few times. The rearrangement links TRBV19 to TRBJ1-4; 10 bases are shared with TRBD1. Trimming at V came to 4 bases and at J to 5 bases, leaving 10 bases not matched to a gene. Germline V gene lookup returns CDR1 LNHDA and CDR2 SQIVND (reference sequence). The CDR3 is 17 amino acids. As DNA, the CDR3 is TGTGCCAGTAGTACCGGGACAGGGGCAACCTCAAATGAAAAACTGTTTTTT. It is translated as CASSTGTGATSNEKLFF.

This clonotype was observed a handful of times. V is TRBV7-2 and J is TRBJ1-1; TRBD1 might be the D (5 bases). The CDR3 is made up of 15 amino acids. V was pared by 2 bases and J by 1 base, with 11 bases between. Germline loops: CDR1 SGHTA, CDR2 FQGNSA. CDR3 nucleotide sequence: TGTGCCAGCAGCTTAATGGCGGGGGGGAACACTGAAGCTTTCTTT. As protein: CASSLMAGGNTEAFF.

As to this clonotype: Possible read error: a much larger clone is one base away. J is TRBJ1-5 and V is TRBV9, with TRBD1 matching over 9 bases. This CDR3 region has 15 residues. Germline lookup yields CDR1 SGDLS and CDR2 YYNGEE. CDR3 loop: CPSSATGGLDQPQHF. CDR3 sequence (DNA): TGTCCCAGCAGCGCGACAGGGGGTTTAGACCAGCCCCAGCATTTT.

Only a few counts were recorded for this clonotype. The chain combines TRBV30 with TRBJ1-6, with D possibly TRBD1 on 5 matching bases. V was cut by 0 bases and J by 11 bases, with 17 bases left in between. The germline V gene encodes CDR1 GTSNPN and CDR2 SVGIG (reference sequence). The CDR3 extends over 15 amino acids. The CDR3 protein is CAWSVSRQGTTPLHF. For the CDR3, the DNA is TGTGCCTGGAGTGTATCAAGGCAGGGTACGACACCCCTCCACTTT.